A single sample is the source of the 8 T cell receptor beta chains below, sequenced in a study of identical twins. TCRdb itself ran the 5' RACE reads through MiXCR, one entry per CDR3 protein. The data show 1.5 million to 2 million distinct CDR3 sequences, less than 40% seen once. Sequences were obtained from cord blood. These receptors were obtained from a newborn girl in good health.

The V and J genes are TRBV2 and TRBJ1-5; TRBD1 agrees at 10 bases. The CDR3 loop spans 15 amino acids. J gave up 3 bases and V 3 bases, and 2 bases lay outside the gene matches. Germline CDR1 SNHLY, CDR2 FYNNEI. The chain's CDR3 is CASSEGQGINQPQHF. CDR3 sequence (DNA): TGTGCCAGCAGTGAGGGACAGGGGATCAATCAGCCCCAGCATTTT.

This clonotype has only a few counts. The V and J genes are TRBV7-9 and TRBJ2-7, with D uncertain. This CDR3 spans 14 amino acids. Germline V gene lookup returns CDR1 SEHNR and CDR2 FQNEAQ (reference sequence). Between the trimmed V and J ends, which lost 2 bases and 3 bases, there was a span of 11 bases. Here the CDR3 DNA reads TGTGCCAGCAGCTTAAGTTTGGGCGACTACGAGCAGTACTTC. It translates to CASSLSLGDYEQYF.

This clonotype was seen a few times. This rearrangement joins TRBV5-6 to TRBJ1-1, with D hard to call. Germline V CDR1 and CDR2: SGHDT, YYEEEE. This CDR3 is built from 14 residues. With 1 base removed from V and 6 bases from J, the gap between germline ends came to 13 bases. The CDR3 loop reads CASSLLSVAAEAFF. In DNA, the CDR3 is TGTGCCAGCAGCTTGTTAAGTGTTGCGGCTGAAGCTTTCTTT.

This clonotype was detected ten times or more. The V gene is TRBV12-3 or TRBV12-4, the J gene TRBJ2-5; D is possibly TRBD2 (5 bases). This CDR3 is built from 13 residues. V was clipped by 5 bases and J by 4 bases, with 11 bases between them. CDR3: CASSPGGRETQYF. DNA for the CDR3: TGTGCCAGCAGTCCCGGCGGGCGAGAGACCCAGTACTTC.

The genes are TRBV7-2 and TRBJ2-1; TRBD2 aligns across 8 bases. The J call may not be correct, given that the DNA end is closer to TRBJ2-7. CDR1 and CDR2 from the germline V gene are SGHTA and FQGNSA. The CDR3 loop spans 16 amino acids. The CDR3 region has the DNA TGTGCCAGCAGCCCCCTTTGGGCGGGGGGCTACAATGAGCAGTACTTC. This codes for CASSPLWAGGYNEQYF.

This clonotype was recorded a few times. V usage is TRBV6-1 and J usage is TRBJ2-5; 7 bases align to TRBD2. After removal of 2 bases from V and 1 base from J, the junction contained 4 bases not matched to a gene. CDR3 length: 15 amino acids. CDR1 is MNHNS, CDR2 SASEGT, per germline. The CDR3 DNA reads as TGTGCCAGCAGTGAAATCGGGGGGTCCCAAGAGACCCAGTACTTC. The encoded protein is CASSEIGGSQETQYF.

The V call is TRBV28, the J call TRBJ1-2; 7 bases line up with TRBD1. Germline loops: CDR1 MDHEN, CDR2 SYDVKM. Trimming removed 6 bases from V and 4 bases from J; junction bases left unmatched: 11. The CDR3 runs to 15 residues. The CDR3 loop reads CASSIPKGASYGYTF. CDR3 DNA: TGTGCCAGCAGCATCCCGAAGGGGGCCTCCTATGGCTACACCTTC.

The J gene is TRBJ2-3, the V gene TRBV7-2; 7 bases agree with TRBD2. Germline assignment: CDR1 SGHTA and CDR2 FQGNSA. The CDR3 consists of 16 residues. V lost 3 bases, J lost 0 bases, and 6 bases stayed unmatched. In DNA form, the CDR3 reads TGTGCCAGCAGCTTTACAGGCGGGAGTAGCACAGATACGCAGTATTTT. Translating it yields CASSFTGGSSTDTQYF. Together with reference TRBV7-2 and TRBJ2-3, the CDR3 gives the full variable domain: GAGVSQSPSNKVTEKGKDVELRCDPISGHTALYWYRQSLGQGLEFLIYFQGNSAPDKSGLPSDRFSAERTGGSVSTLTIQRTQQEDSAVYLCASSFTGGSSTDTQYFGPGTRLTVL.